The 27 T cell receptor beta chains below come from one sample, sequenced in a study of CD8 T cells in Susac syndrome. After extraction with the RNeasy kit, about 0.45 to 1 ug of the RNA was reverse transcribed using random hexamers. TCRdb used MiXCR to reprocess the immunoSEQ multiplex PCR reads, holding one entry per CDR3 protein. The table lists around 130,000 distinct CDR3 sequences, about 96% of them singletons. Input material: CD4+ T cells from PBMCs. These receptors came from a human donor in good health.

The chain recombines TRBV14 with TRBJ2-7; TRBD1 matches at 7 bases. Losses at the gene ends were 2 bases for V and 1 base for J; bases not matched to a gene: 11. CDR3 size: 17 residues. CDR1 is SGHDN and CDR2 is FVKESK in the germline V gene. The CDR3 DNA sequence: TGTGCCAGCAGCCAAAAGAGGATCCGACAGGGTTCCTACGAGCAGTACTTC. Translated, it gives CASSQKRIRQGSYEQYF.

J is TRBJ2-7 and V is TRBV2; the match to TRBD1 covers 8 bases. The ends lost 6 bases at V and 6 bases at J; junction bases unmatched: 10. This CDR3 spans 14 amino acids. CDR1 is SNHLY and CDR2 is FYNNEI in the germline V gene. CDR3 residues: CASSSGGAGSEQYF. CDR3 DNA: TGTGCCAGCAGCTCAGGGGGCGCGGGTTCCGAGCAGTACTTC.

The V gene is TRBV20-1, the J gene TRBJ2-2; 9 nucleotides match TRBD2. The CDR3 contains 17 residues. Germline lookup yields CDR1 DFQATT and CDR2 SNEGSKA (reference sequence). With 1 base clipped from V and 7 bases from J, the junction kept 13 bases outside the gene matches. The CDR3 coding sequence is TGCAGTGCTAGAGCCCCGGGACTAGCATTGGCCTTCGGGGAGCTGTTTTTT. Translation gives CSARAPGLALAFGELFF.

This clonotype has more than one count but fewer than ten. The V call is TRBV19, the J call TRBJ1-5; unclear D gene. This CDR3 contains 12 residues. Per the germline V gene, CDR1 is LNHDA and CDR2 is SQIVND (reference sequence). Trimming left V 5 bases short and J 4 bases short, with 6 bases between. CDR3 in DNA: TGTGCCAGTAGTTATTCTAATCAGCCCCAGCATTTT. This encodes CASSYSNQPQHF.

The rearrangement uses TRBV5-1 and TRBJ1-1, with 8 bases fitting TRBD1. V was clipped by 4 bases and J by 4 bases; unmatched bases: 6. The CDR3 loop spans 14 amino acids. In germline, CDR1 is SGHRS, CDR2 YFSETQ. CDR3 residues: CASSTTGGGTEAFF. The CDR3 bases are TGCGCCAGCAGCACCACAGGGGGAGGCACTGAAGCTTTCTTT.

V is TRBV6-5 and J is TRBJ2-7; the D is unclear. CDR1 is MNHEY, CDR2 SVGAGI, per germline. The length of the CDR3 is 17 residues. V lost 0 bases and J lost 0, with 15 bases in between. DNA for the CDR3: TGTGCCAGCAGTTACTCCCGGTTAAAGGGCTTCTCCTACGAGCAGTACTTC. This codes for CASSYSRLKGFSYEQYF.

This chain's CDR3 is CSVVWVNTEAFF. In nucleotides, the CDR3 is TGCAGCGTTGTATGGGTCAACACTGAAGCTTTCTTT. The chain carries TRBV29-1 and TRBJ1-1; D gene uncertain. V was shortened by 4 bases and J by 2 bases, with 8 bases between the two germline ends. CDR3 length: 12 residues. From germline, CDR1 is SQVTM and CDR2 ANQGSEA.

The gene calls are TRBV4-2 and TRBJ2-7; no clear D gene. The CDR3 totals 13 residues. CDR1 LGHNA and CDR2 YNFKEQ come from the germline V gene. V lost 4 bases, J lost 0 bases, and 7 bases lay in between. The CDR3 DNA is TGTGCCAGCAGCCCTAGGAACTCCTACGAGCAGTACTTC. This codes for CASSPRNSYEQYF.

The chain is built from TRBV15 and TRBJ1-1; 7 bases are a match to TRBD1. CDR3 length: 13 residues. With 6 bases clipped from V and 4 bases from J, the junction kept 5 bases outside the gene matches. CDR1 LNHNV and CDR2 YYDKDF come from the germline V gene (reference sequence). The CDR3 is CATRRDRLTEAFF. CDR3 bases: TGTGCCACCAGAAGGGACAGACTCACTGAAGCTTTCTTT.

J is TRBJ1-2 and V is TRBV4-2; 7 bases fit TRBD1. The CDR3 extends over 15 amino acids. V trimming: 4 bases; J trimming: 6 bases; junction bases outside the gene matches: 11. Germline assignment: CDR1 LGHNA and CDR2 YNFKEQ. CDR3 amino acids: CASSPPLDRTNGYTF. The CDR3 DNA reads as TGTGCCAGCAGCCCCCCGCTGGACAGGACCAATGGCTACACCTTC.

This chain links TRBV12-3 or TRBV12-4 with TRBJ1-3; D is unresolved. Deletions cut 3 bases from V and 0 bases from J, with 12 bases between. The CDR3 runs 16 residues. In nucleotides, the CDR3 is TGTGCCAGCAGTTTCTTTATTGAAAGCTCTGGAAACACCATATATTTT. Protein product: CASSFFIESSGNTIYF.

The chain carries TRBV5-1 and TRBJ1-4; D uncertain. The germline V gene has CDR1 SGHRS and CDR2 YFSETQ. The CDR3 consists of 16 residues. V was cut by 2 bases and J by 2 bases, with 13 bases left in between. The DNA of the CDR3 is TGCGCCAGCAGCTTCGGGATCGGACCGACTAATGAAAAACTGTTTTTT. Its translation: CASSFGIGPTNEKLFF.

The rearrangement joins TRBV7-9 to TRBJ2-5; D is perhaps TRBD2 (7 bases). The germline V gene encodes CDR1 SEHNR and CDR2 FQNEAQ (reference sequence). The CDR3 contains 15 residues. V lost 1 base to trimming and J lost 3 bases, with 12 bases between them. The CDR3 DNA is TGTGCCAGCAGCTTAGGGGGGGGCGCGGAAGAGACCCAGTACTTC. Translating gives CASSLGGGAEETQYF.

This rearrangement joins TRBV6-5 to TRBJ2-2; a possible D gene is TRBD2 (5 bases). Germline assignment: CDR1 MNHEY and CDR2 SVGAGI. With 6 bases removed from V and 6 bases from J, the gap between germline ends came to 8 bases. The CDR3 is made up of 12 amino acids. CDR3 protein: CASSEGAGELFF. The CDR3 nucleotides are TGTGCCAGCAGCGAGGGCGCCGGGGAGCTGTTTTTT.

CDR3 sequence (DNA): TGCGCCAGCAGCTCAAGAGGGGGCAGCTATGGCTACACCTTC. It yields the protein CASSSRGGSYGYTF. This sequence joins TRBV5-1 and TRBJ1-2, with 7 bases identical to TRBD1. CDR3 length equals 14 residues. The ends lost 3 bases at V and 4 bases at J; junction bases unmatched: 6. CDR1 is SGHRS, CDR2 YFSETQ, per germline.

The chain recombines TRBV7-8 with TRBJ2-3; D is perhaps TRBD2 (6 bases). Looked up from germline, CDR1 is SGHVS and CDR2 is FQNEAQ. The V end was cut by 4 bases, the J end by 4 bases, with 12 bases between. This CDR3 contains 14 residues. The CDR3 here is CASSSRLVSDTQYF. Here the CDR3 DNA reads TGTGCCAGCAGCTCGCGACTAGTGTCAGATACGCAGTATTTT. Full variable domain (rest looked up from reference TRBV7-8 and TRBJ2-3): GAGVSQSPRYKVAKRGQDVALRCDPISGHVSLFWYQQALGQGPEFLTYFQNEAQLDKSGLPSDRFFAERPEGSVSTLKIQRTQQEDSAVYLCASSSRLVSDTQYFGPGTRLTVL.

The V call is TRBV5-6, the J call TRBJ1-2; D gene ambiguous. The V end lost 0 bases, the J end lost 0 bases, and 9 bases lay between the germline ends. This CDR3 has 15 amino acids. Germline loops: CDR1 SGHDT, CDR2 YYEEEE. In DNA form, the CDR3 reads TGTGCCAGCAGCTTGGCCGGCTTCACTAACTATGGCTACACCTTC. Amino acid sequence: CASSLAGFTNYGYTF.

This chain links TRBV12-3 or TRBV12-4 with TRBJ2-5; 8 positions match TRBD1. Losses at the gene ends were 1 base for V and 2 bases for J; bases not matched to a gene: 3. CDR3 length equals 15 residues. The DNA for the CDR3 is TGTGCCAGCAGTTTAGTCCGGACAGGGCAAGAGACCCAGTACTTC. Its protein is CASSLVRTGQETQYF.

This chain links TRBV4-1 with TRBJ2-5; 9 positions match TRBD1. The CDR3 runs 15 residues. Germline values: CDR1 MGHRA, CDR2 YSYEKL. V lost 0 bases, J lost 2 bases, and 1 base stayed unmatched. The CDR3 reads CASSQDGQGQETQYF. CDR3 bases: TGCGCCAGCAGCCAAGACGGACAGGGGCAAGAGACCCAGTACTTC.

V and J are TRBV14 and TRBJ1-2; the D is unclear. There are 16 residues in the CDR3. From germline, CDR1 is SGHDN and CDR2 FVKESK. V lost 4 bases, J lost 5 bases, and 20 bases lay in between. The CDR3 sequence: CASSPTPPGMRYGYTF. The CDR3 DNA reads TGTGCCAGCAGCCCTACACCTCCGGGAATGAGATATGGCTACACCTTC. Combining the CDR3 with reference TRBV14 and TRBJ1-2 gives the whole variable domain EAGVTQFPSHSVIEKGQTVTLRCDPISGHDNLYWYRRVMGKEIKFLLHFVKESKQDESGMPNNRFLAERTGGTYSTLKVQPAELEDSGVYFCASSPTPPGMRYGYTFGSGTRLTVV.

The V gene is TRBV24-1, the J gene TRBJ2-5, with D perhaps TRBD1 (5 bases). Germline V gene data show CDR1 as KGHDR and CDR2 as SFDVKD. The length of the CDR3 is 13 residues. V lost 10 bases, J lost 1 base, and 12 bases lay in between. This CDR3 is CATPGRGQETQYF. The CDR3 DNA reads TGTGCCACTCCGGGTAGGGGCCAAGAGACCCAGTACTTC.

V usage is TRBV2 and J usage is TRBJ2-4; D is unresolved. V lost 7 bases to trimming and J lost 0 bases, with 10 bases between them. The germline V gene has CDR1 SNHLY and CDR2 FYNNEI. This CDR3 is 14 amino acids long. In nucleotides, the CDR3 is TGTGCCAGCACCGAGAAACTAGCCAAAAACATTCAGTACTTC. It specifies CASTEKLAKNIQYF.

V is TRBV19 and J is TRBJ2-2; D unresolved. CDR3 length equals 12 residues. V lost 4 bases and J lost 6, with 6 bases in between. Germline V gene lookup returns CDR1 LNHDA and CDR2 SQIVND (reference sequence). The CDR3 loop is CASSRMAGELFF. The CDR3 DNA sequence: TGTGCCAGTAGTAGAATGGCCGGGGAGCTGTTTTTT.

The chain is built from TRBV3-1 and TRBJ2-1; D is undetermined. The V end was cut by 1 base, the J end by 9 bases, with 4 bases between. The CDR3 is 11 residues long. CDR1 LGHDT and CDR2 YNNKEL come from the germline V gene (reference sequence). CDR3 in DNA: TGTGCCAGCAGCCAAGCCGCTGAGCAGTTCTTC. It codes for CASSQAAEQFF.

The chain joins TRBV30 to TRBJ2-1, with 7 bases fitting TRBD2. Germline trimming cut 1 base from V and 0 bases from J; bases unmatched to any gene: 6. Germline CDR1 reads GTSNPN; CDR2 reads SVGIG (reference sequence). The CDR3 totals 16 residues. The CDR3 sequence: CAWSAQGGSSYNEQFF. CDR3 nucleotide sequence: TGTGCCTGGAGTGCACAAGGCGGGAGCTCCTACAATGAGCAGTTCTTC.

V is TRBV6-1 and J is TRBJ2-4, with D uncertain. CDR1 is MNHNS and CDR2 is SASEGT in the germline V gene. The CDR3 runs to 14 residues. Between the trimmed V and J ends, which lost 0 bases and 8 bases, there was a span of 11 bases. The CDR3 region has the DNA TGTGCCAGCAGTGAAGCGCTGACGGCGCACATTCAGTACTTC. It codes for CASSEALTAHIQYF.

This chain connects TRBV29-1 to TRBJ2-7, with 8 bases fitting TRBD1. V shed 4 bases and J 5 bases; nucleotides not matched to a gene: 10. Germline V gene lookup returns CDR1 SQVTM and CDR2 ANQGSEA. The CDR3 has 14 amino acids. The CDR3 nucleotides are TGCAGCGTTGGGGTTTGGACAGGGAACCACGAGCAGTACTTC. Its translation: CSVGVWTGNHEQYF.